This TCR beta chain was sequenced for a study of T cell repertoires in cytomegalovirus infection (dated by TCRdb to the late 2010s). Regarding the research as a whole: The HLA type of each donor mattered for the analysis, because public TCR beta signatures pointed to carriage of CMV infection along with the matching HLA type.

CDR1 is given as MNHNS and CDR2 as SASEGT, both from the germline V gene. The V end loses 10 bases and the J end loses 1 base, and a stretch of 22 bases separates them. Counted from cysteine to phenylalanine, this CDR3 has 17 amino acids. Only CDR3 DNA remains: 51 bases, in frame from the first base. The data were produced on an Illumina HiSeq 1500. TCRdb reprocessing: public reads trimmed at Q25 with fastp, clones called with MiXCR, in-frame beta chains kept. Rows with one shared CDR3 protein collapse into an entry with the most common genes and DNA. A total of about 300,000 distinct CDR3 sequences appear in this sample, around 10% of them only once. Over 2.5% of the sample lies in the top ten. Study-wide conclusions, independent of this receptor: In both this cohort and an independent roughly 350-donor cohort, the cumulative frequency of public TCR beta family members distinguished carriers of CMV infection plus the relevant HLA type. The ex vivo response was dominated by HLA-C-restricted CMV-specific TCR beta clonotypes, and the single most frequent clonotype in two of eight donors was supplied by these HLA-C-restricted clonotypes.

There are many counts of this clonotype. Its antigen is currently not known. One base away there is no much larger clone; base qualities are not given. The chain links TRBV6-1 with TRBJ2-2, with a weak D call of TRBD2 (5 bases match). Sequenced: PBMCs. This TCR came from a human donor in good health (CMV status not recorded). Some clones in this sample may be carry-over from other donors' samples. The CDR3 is CATKRASAGLNTGELFF. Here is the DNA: TGTGCCACCAAGAGGGCATCGGCCGGATTGAACACCGGGGAGCTGTTTTTT.